This TCR beta chain stems from a study of shared clonotypes between healthy human individuals. Generated by immunoSEQ multiplex PCR, the TCRdb table keeps only in-frame clones and is missing some. The data show some 2,100,000 clones, with approximately 95% seen just once and 0.13% held by the top ten. The CDR3 is 15 amino acids. Per germline, CDR1 SGHTA and CDR2 FQGTGA. Trimming pared 1 base from V and 2 bases from J, leaving 10 bases between. Sequenced: naive CD4+ T cells sorted from blood. Subset in this sample: CD45RA+ positively selected. The sequence derives from a man aged 18 to 30 in good health. This sequence joins TRBV7-3 and TRBJ2-3; D might be TRBD1 (5 bases). CDR3 protein: CASSLMIGDTDTQYF. DNA of the CDR3: TGTGCCAGCAGCTTAATGATAGGGGACACAGATACGCAGTATTTT.